What follows are 7 T cell receptor beta chains derived from one specimen sequenced in a study of blood T cell repertoires in COVID-19 (TCRdb year 2020). Library generation was performed with the immunoSEQ multiplex PCR assay. This is the immuneACCESS table as TCRdb keeps it, with only in-frame sequences that have V and J called. A part of the clones is gone; compared with another copy, unresolved V genes explain less than half, and the rest is unexplained. This sample has about 310,000 clones in its table, and roughly 90% of those were observed once. Of the sample, 3.5% to 4.5% falls within the top ten clones. Sequenced input: PBMCs or T cells enriched from blood (not recorded which). These TCRs come from a woman under 30 with acute COVID-19.

The V gene is TRBV29-1, the J gene TRBJ1-2; maybe TRBD1 (5 bases). Germline V gene lookup returns CDR1 SQVTM and CDR2 ANQGSEA. V lost 2 bases and J 1 base, leaving 11 bases between the germline ends. This CDR3 has 14 amino acids. DNA for the CDR3: TGCAGCGTTGAATATACAGGTGTTAACTATGGCTACACCTTC. It encodes CSVEYTGVNYGYTF.

V and J are TRBV5-3 and TRBJ1-5; 9 bases agree with TRBD1. TRBV5-3 is treated as an ORF (open reading frame) with a function not yet certain. Trimming took 6 bases from V and 4 from J; bases not matched to a gene: 5. There are 14 residues in the CDR3. This CDR3 is CARTTGGGNQPQHF. In DNA, the CDR3 is TGTGCCAGAACCACAGGGGGCGGGAATCAGCCCCAGCATTTT.

In this sample, this clone turned up a few times. The chain employs TRBV19 and TRBJ1-1; 9 bases are shared with TRBD1. V gave up 10 bases and J gave up 1 base; unmatched junction bases: 7. Germline CDR1 and CDR2: LNHDA and SQIVND (reference sequence). This CDR3 contains 14 residues. The CDR3: CATRGQGPNTEAFF. CDR3 DNA: TGTGCCACTCGGGGACAGGGCCCGAACACTGAAGCTTTCTTT. Full variable domain (outside the CDR3, taken from reference TRBV19 and TRBJ1-1): DGGITQSPKYLFRKEGQNVTLSCEQNLNHDAMYWYRQDPGQGLRLIYYSQIVNDFQKGDIAEGYSVSREKKESFPLTVTSAQKNPTAFYLCATRGQGPNTEAFFGQGTRLTVV.

V is TRBV27 and J is TRBJ2-1; 13 bases are a match to TRBD2. The trim removed 4 bases at V and 9 bases at J, leaving 6 bases unmatched. This CDR3 spans 15 amino acids. CDR1 and CDR2 (germline): MNHEY, SMNVEV (reference sequence). The CDR3 coding sequence is TGTGCCAGCAGTTGGACTAGCGGGAGTTGGCTTGAGCAGTTCTTC. It codes for CASSWTSGSWLEQFF.

The V gene is TRBV2, the J gene TRBJ1-1; TRBD1 might be the D (5 bases). The CDR3 covers 15 residues. V shed 7 bases and J shed 1 base, with 16 bases lying between them. In germline, CDR1 is SNHLY, CDR2 FYNNEI. The CDR3 loop is CASTTREVRNTEAFF. DNA for the CDR3: TGTGCCAGCACTACCAGGGAGGTGCGGAACACTGAAGCTTTCTTT.

The chain combines TRBV5-6 with TRBJ1-5, with D uncertain. V dropped 0 bases and J dropped 0 bases, with 4 bases sitting between them. In germline, CDR1 is SGHDT, CDR2 YYEEEE. The CDR3 is 14 amino acids. The CDR3 DNA sequence: TGTGCCAGCAGCTTGGCTAGTAGCAATCAGCCCCAGCATTTT. Translated: CASSLASSNQPQHF.

The J gene is TRBJ1-1, the V gene TRBV24-1; the match to TRBD1 covers 7 bases. The CDR3 has 15 residues. V gave up 3 bases and J gave up 4 bases; unmatched junction bases: 7. CDR1 and CDR2 from the germline V gene are KGHDR and SFDVKD. DNA for the CDR3: TGTGCCACCAGTGATCGACAGGGCGGGCCCACTGAAGCTTTCTTT. Its protein is CATSDRQGGPTEAFF.